This T cell receptor beta chain originates from a study of cytotoxic CD8 clonotypes in ibrutinib-treated CLL. About the study: Across the patients, approximately ten were relapsed/refractory, around 16 treatment-naive and approximately 18 IGHV unmutated. Overall, around 25 responses were partial and 2 complete; following median roughly 70 months, approximately 15 patients stayed remitted and around twelve progressed.

Sequencing used immunoSEQ multiplex PCR; TCRdb keeps in-frame clones, though not all of them. In the table there are roughly 150,000 clones, over 65% of which are singletons. Trimming left V 8 bases short and J 12 bases short, with 14 bases between. The CDR3 length is 11 residues. From germline, CDR1 is MNHEY and CDR2 SMNVEV (reference sequence). Study-wide results and limits: Clonality increased with ibrutinib response but returned toward baseline at progression. Clonality correlated strongly with circulating CD8+ T cells and exceeded age-matched healthy donors at baseline.

Note on this clone: Its antigen is undetermined.

Sample: PBMCs, taken after 12 months of ibrutinib treatment. This TCR derives from a human donor with chronic lymphocytic leukemia. The chain links TRBV27 to TRBJ2-1; no firm D call. In DNA, the CDR3 is TGTGCCAGCCCAATAGAAGCGTCGCAGTTCTTC. It translates to CASPIEASQFF.